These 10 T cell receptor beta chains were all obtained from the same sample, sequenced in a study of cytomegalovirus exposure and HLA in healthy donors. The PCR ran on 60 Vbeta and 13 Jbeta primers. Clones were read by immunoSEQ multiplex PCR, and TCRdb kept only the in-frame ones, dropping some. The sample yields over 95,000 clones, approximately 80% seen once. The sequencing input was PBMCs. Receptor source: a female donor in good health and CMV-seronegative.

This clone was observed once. The CDR3 reads CASSLSRGNTEAFF. In DNA, the CDR3 is TGTGCCAGCAGCTTATCACGGGGGAACACTGAAGCTTTCTTT. The V and J genes are TRBV7-9 and TRBJ1-1, with no clear D. Trimming removed 2 bases at V and 1 base at J, with 8 bases between. CDR1 SEHNR and CDR2 FQNEAQ come from the germline V gene (reference sequence). There are 14 residues in the CDR3.

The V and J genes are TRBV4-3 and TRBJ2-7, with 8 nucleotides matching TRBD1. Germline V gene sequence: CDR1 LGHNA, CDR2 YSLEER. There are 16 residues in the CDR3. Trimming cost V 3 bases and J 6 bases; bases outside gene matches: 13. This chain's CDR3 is CASSQDPGQGLPEQYF. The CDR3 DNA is TGCGCCAGCAGCCAGGATCCAGGACAGGGATTACCCGAGCAGTACTTC.

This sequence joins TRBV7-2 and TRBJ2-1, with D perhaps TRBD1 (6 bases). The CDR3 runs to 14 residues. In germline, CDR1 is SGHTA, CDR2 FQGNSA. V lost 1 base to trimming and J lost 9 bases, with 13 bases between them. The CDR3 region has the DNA TGTGCCAGCAGCTTAGGACACAGGGTCTCTGAGCAGTTCTTC. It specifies CASSLGHRVSEQFF.

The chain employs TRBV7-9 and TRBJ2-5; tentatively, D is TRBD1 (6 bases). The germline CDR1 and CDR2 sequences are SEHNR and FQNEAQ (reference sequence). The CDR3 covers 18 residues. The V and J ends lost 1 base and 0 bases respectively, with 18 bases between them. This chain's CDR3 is CASSLDWSARGDQETQYF. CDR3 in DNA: TGTGCCAGCAGCTTAGACTGGTCGGCCAGGGGTGACCAAGAGACCCAGTACTTC.

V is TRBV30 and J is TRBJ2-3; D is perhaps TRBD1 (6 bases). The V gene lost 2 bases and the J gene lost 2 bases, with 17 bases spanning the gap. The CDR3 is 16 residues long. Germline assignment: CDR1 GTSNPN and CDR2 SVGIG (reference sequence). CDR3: CAWSLPTGPYTDTQYF. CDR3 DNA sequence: TGTGCCTGGAGTTTACCCACAGGGCCTTACACAGATACGCAGTATTTT.

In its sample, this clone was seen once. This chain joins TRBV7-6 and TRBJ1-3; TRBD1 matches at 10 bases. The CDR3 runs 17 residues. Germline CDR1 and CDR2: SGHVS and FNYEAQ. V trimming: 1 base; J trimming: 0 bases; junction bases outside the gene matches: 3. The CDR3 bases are TGTGCCAGCAGCTTAGAATGGACAGGGGGCTCTGGAAACACCATATATTTT. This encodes CASSLEWTGGSGNTIYF. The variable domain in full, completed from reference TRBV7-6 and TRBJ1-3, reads GAGVSQSPRYKVTKRGQDVALRCDPISGHVSLYWYRQALGQGPEFLTYFNYEAQQDKSGLPNDRFSAERPEGSISTLTIQRTEQRDSAMYRCASSLEWTGGSGNTIYFGEGSWLTVV.

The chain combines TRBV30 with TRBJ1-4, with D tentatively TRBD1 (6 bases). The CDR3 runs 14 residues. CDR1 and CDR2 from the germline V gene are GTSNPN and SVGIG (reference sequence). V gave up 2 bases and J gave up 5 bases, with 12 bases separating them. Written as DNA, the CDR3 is TGTGCCTGGAGTCCTGACAGGCCGAATGAAAAACTGTTTTTT. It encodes CAWSPDRPNEKLFF.

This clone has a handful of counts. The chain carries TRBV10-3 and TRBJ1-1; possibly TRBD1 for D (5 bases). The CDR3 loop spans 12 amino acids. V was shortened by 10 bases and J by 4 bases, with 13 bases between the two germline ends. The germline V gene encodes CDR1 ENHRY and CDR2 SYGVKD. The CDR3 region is CATRSGGTEAFF. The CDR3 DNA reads TGTGCCACCCGAAGCGGGGGCACTGAAGCTTTCTTT.

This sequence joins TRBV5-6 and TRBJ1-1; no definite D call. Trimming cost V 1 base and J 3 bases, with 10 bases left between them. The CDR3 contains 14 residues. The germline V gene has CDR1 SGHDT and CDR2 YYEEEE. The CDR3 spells CASSLRGAYTEAFF. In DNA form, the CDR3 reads TGTGCCAGCAGCTTGCGGGGTGCGTACACTGAAGCTTTCTTT.

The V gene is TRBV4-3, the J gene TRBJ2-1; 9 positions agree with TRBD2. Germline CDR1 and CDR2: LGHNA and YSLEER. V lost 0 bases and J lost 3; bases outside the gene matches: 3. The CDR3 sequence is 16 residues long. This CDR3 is CASSQDPSGDYNEQFF. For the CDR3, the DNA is TGCGCCAGCAGCCAAGATCCTAGCGGGGACTACAATGAGCAGTTCTTC.